This T cell receptor beta chain was documented in a study of shared clonotypes between healthy human individuals. Study-level points and caveats: Clonotypes not shared had lower generation probabilities than those common to all four donors. Sampling involved blood alone; tissue repertoires likely differ. With a few donors compared, about 5% of naive CD4 clonotypes were shared.

CD8 memory was a combination of CD45RO+ cells and CCR7-negative CD45RA+ TemRA cells. In the case of this clone: Its antigen is currently unknown.

There are 15 residues in the CDR3. CDR1 and CDR2 (germline): SQVTM, ANQGSEA. V lost 6 bases and J lost 3; bases outside the gene matches: 8. Sequencing was performed with immunoSEQ multiplex PCR; in TCRdb, only in-frame clones are kept and a portion is missing. The sample carries about 690,000 clones, 90% recorded once. Material for sequencing was memory CD8+ T cells from PBMCs. Subset denoted: CD45RO+ cells pooled with CCR7-negative TemRA cells. The V call is TRBV29-1, the J call TRBJ1-2, with 12 bases identical to TRBD1. The receptor comes from a man between 18 and 29 years old in good health. Some clones in this sample may be carry-over from other donors' samples. The CDR3 loop reads CSVPGTGGADYGYTF. The CDR3 nucleotides are TGCAGCGTCCCCGGGACAGGGGGCGCGGACTATGGCTACACCTTC.